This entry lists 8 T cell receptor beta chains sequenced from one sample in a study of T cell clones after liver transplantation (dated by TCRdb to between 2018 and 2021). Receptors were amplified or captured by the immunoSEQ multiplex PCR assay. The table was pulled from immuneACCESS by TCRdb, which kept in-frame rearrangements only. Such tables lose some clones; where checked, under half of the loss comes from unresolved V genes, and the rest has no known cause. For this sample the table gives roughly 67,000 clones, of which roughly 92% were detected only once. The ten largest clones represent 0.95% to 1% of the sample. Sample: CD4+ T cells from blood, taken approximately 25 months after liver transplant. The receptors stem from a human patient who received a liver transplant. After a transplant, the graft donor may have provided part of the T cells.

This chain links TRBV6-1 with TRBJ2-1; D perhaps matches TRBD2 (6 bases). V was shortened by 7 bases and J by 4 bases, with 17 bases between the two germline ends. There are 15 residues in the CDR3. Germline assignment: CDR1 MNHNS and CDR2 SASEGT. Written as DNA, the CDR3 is TGTGCCAGCACTTTCAGTTGGGGGGAGTACAATGAGCAGTTCTTC. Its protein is CASTFSWGEYNEQFF.

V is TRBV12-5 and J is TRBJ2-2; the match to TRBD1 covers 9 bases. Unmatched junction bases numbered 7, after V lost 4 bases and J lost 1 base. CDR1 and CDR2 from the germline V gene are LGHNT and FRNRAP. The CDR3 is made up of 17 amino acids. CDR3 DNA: TGTGCTAGTGGTTCGCGGACAGGGGTCATGAACACCGGGGAGCTGTTTTTT. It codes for CASGSRTGVMNTGELFF.

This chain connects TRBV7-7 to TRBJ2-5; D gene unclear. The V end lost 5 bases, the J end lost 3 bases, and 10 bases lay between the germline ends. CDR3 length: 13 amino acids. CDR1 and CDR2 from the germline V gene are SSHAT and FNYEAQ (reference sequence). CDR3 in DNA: TGTGCCAGCAGCCCTATAAATAAAGAGACCCAGTACTTC. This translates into CASSPINKETQYF.

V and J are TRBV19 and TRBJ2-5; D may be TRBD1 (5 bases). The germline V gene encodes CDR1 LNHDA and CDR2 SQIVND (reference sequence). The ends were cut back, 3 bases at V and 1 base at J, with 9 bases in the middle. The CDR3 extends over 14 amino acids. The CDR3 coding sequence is TGTGCCAGTAGTATTGGGGCATTCCAAGAGACCCAGTACTTC. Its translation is CASSIGAFQETQYF.

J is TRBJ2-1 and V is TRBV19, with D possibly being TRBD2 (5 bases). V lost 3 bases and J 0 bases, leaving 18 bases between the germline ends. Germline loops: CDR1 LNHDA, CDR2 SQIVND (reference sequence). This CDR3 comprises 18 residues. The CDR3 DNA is TGTGCCAGTAGTATGGGGAGTGGCAGGCCGAGCTCCTACAATGAGCAGTTCTTC. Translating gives CASSMGSGRPSSYNEQFF.

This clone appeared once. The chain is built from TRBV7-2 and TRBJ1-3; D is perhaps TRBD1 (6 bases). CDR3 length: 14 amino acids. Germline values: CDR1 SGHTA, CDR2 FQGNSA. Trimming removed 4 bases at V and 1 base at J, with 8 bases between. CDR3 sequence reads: CASSSTGSGNTIYF. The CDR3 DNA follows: TGTGCCAGCAGCTCAACAGGGTCTGGAAACACCATATATTTT.

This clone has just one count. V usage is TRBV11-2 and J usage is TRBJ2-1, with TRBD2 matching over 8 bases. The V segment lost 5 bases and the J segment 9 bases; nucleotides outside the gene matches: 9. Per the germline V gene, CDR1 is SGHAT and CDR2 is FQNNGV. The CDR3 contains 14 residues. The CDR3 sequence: CASSGWTSRSEQFF. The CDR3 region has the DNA TGTGCCAGCAGCGGGTGGACTAGCCGCAGTGAGCAGTTCTTC.

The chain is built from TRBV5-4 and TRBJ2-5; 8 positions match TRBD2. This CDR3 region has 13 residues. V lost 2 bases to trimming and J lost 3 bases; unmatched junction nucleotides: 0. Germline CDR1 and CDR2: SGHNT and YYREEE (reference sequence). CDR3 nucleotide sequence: TGTGCCAGCAGCTTACTAGCGGAAGAGACCCAGTACTTC. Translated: CASSLLAEETQYF.